This T cell receptor (beta chain) was captured in a study of blood T cells in healthy people across ages. A second PCR of roughly 7 to 11 cycles used a sample-barcoded 5' primer and a J-beta primer mix. One entry per CDR3 protein results from TCRdb running MiXCR on the 5' RACE reads. The sample lists 1.5 million to 1.8 million distinct CDR3 sequences, roughly 43% occurring once. This CDR3 region has 14 residues. The J segment lost 2 bases and the V segment lost 8 bases, leaving 7 bases of the junction unmatched. The germline V gene has CDR1 SGHRS and CDR2 YFSETQ. The chain employs TRBV5-1 and TRBJ2-3; 8 positions match TRBD1. The source is a young woman in good health. Material for sequencing was blood. The CDR3 sequence is CASKRTGITDTQYF. The CDR3 DNA follows: TGCGCCAGTAAAAGGACAGGGATCACAGATACGCAGTATTTT.